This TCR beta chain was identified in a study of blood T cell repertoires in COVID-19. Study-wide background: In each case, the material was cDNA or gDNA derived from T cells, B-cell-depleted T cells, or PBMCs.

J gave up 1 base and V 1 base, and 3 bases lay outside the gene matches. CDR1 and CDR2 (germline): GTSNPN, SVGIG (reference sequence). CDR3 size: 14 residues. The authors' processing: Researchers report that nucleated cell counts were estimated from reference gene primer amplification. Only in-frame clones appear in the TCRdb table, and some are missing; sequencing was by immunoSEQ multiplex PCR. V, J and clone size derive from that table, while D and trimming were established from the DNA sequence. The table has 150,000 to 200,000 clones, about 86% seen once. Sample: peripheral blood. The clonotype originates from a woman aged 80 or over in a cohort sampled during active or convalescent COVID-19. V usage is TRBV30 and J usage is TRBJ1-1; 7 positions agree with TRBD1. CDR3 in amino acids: CAWSDGTANTEAFF. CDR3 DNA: TGTGCCTGGAGTGACGGGACAGCGAACACTGAAGCTTTCTTT.